The next 6 T cell receptor beta chains were all read from a single sample in a study of blood T cell repertoires in COVID-19. Produced via immunoSEQ multiplex PCR; TCRdb's table is partial and in-frame only. The sample records some 190,000 clones, 80% to 85% being singletons. Specimen: PBMCs or T cells enriched from blood (not recorded which). The receptors were sampled from a woman aged 30 to 39 who had been exposed to COVID-19.

The V call is TRBV2, the J call TRBJ2-5; perhaps TRBD2 as D (5 bases). The CDR3 consists of 15 residues. The ends were cut back, 7 bases at V and 7 bases at J, with 22 bases in the middle. In germline, CDR1 is SNHLY, CDR2 FYNNEI. The CDR3 here is CASTPGNIVVGTQYF. CDR3 sequence (DNA): TGTGCCAGCACCCCGGGAAATATAGTAGTAGGGACCCAGTACTTC.

V gene TRBV6-5 combines with J gene TRBJ1-2, with D maybe TRBD1 (5 bases). From germline, CDR1 is MNHEY and CDR2 SVGAGI. This CDR3 comprises 15 residues. V was pared by 0 bases and J by 5 bases, with 13 bases between. This CDR3 reads CASSYSAGQGYGYTF. CDR3 bases: TGTGCCAGCAGTTACTCGGCAGGGCAAGGGTATGGCTACACCTTC.

The rearrangement joins TRBV9 to TRBJ1-3; no clear D gene. Per germline, CDR1 SGDLS and CDR2 YYNGEE. The V end was cut by 3 bases, the J end by 1 base, with 5 bases between. CDR3 length: 13 amino acids. The CDR3 reads CASSAFSGNTIYF. Written as DNA, the CDR3 is TGTGCCAGCAGCGCTTTTTCTGGAAACACCATATATTTT. Full variable domain (outside the CDR3, taken from reference TRBV9 and TRBJ1-3): DSGVTQTPKHLITATGQRVTLRCSPRSGDLSVYWYQQSLDQGLQFLIQYYNGEERAKGNILERFSAQQFPDLHSELNLSSLELGDSALYFCASSAFSGNTIYFGEGSWLTVV.

This clone was counted between two and nine times. The V gene is TRBV7-8, the J gene TRBJ1-3, with a possible D match to TRBD1 (5 bases). Trimming stripped 5 bases from V and 1 base from J, with 24 bases between. The CDR3 is made up of 19 amino acids. CDR1 and CDR2 from the germline V gene are SGHVS and FQNEAQ. CDR3 DNA sequence: TGTGCCAGCAGCCTCCGGAGGGACTGGCAGACCGCTTCTGGAAACACCATATATTTT. The encoded protein is CASSLRRDWQTASGNTIYF.

The genes are TRBV27 and TRBJ1-5; a weak D match, TRBD1 (6 bases). CDR1 and CDR2 from the germline V gene are MNHEY and SMNVEV (reference sequence). V lost 5 bases, J lost 7 bases, and 15 bases lay in between. There are 14 residues in the CDR3. The CDR3 sequence is CASSRGASPQPQHF. CDR3 sequence (DNA): TGTGCCAGCAGTCGGGGGGCCTCCCCGCAGCCCCAGCATTTT.

V is TRBV18 and J is TRBJ1-2; D perhaps matches TRBD1 (5 bases). The CDR3 totals 14 residues. CDR1 and CDR2 (germline): KGHSH, LQKENI. Trimming took 6 bases from V and 6 from J, leaving 17 bases between them. The CDR3 coding sequence is TGTGCCAGCTCTCCGTCCCAGGGCGTTAATGGCTACACCTTC. This encodes CASSPSQGVNGYTF.